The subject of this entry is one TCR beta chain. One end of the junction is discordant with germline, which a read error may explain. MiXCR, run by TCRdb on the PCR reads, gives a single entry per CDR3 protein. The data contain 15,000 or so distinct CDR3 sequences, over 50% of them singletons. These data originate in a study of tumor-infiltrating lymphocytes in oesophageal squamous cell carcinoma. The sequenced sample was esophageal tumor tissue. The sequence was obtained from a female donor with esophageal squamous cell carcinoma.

DNA for the CDR3: TGTGCTAGCAGCTTCGGGACAGCCCAAGAGACCCAGTACTTC. Translating it yields CASSFGTAQETQYF. The J gene is TRBJ2-7, the V gene TRBV7-6, with 7 bases identical to TRBD1. The last part of the DNA fits TRBJ2-5 better; the J call may be wrong. The CDR3 is made up of 14 amino acids. Germline V gives CDR1 SGHVS, CDR2 FNYEAQ.